The 21 T cell receptor beta chains below all came from one sample that was sequenced in a study of T cell clonotyping in hematopoietic cell transplantation. Here immunoSEQ multiplex PCR was the method, and the copy in TCRdb shows in-frame clones only, minus some. Among 25,000 to 35,000 clones listed, 90% to 96% were seen once. Sequenced input: peripheral blood mononuclear cells. These receptors were taken from a man aged 50-60 years in good health. Some clones in this sample may be carry-over from other donors' samples.

The chain uses TRBV9 and TRBJ1-2, with TRBD1 matching over 7 bases. The CDR3 length is 13 residues. Germline lookup yields CDR1 SGDLS and CDR2 YYNGEE. V lost 3 bases to trimming and J lost 6 bases; unmatched junction nucleotides: 5. For the CDR3, the DNA is TGTGCCAGCAGCGCCACAGGGGCCGATGGCTACACCTTC. Translated, it gives CASSATGADGYTF.

This rearrangement joins TRBV6-6 to TRBJ2-1; TRBD1 is a possible D gene (6 bases). Germline V lookup: CDR1 MNHNY, CDR2 SVGAGI (reference sequence). Trimming stripped 4 bases from V and 4 bases from J, with 8 bases between. This CDR3 region has 13 residues. The CDR3 DNA sequence: TGTGCCAGCAGTTTAGACAGGTACAATGAGCAGTTCTTC. It specifies CASSLDRYNEQFF.

In this sample, this clone turned up once. The chain carries TRBV4-3 and TRBJ1-6; D perhaps matches TRBD1 (6 bases). The CDR3 has 15 residues. CDR1 is LGHNA and CDR2 is YSLEER in the germline V gene. V was cut by 3 bases and J by 5 bases, with 11 bases left in between. CDR3 region: CASSQENRDNSPLHF. DNA for the CDR3: TGCGCCAGCAGCCAGGAGAACAGGGATAATTCACCCCTCCACTTT.

The chain links TRBV18 to TRBJ2-7, with TRBD1 identical over 8 bases. Trimming removed 0 bases from V and 3 bases from J; junction bases left unmatched: 13. Germline V CDR1 and CDR2: KGHSH, LQKENI. This CDR3 comprises 18 residues. CDR3 sequence: CASSPPVSTDRGLYEQYF. The CDR3 bases are TGTGCCAGCTCACCACCCGTTTCTACTGACAGGGGACTCTACGAGCAGTACTTC.

The chain links TRBV11-2 to TRBJ1-3; the D is unclear. V was pared by 1 base and J by 2 bases, with 9 bases between. The CDR3 runs to 15 residues. Germline V lookup: CDR1 SGHAT, CDR2 FQNNGV. CDR3 loop: CASSLVPQPGNTIYF. The CDR3 DNA is TGTGCCAGCAGCTTAGTTCCACAACCTGGAAACACCATATATTTT.

The chain joins TRBV2 to TRBJ2-3; D is undetermined. CDR1 is SNHLY and CDR2 is FYNNEI in the germline V gene. The CDR3 runs to 11 residues. Trimming took 1 base from V and 5 from J, leaving 1 base between them. The CDR3: CASSEGDTQYF. The DNA of the CDR3 is TGTGCCAGCAGTGAAGGAGATACGCAGTATTTT.

This chain connects TRBV6-4 to TRBJ1-1; the D is unclear. Germline assignment: CDR1 MRHNA and CDR2 SNTAGT. V dropped 4 bases and J dropped 1 base, with 7 bases sitting between them. The CDR3 consists of 13 residues. CDR3 region: CASSVQRNTEAFF. The CDR3 DNA reads as TGTGCCAGCAGTGTACAGAGGAACACTGAAGCTTTCTTT.

This rearrangement joins TRBV28 to TRBJ1-2; maybe TRBD1 (5 bases). The CDR3 has 15 residues. Trimming took 6 bases from V and 8 from J, leaving 22 bases between them. The germline V gene has CDR1 MDHEN and CDR2 SYDVKM. The CDR3 spells CASSLGLLQARGYTF. Written as DNA, the CDR3 is TGTGCCAGCAGCCTTGGGCTTTTACAGGCCAGGGGCTACACCTTC.

The V gene is TRBV7-2, the J gene TRBJ1-1; TRBD1 matches at 7 bases. From germline, CDR1 is SGHTA and CDR2 FQGNSA. CDR3 length equals 15 residues. V lost 3 bases, J lost 4 bases, and 8 bases stayed unmatched. The CDR3 DNA reads TGTGCCAGCAGCTTGGAACAGGGGCCAGGCACTGAAGCTTTCTTT. Its protein is CASSLEQGPGTEAFF.

This chain links TRBV5-5 with TRBJ1-3; tentative D call: TRBD1 (5 bases). The germline gives CDR1 SGHKS, CDR2 YYEKEE (reference sequence). Between the trimmed V and J ends, which lost 1 base and 2 bases, there was a span of 13 bases. This CDR3 is built from 16 residues. The CDR3 DNA follows: TGTGCCAGCAGCTTGAGACCGGGACGTACTGGAAACACCATATATTTT. This gives the protein CASSLRPGRTGNTIYF.

CDR3 nucleotides: TGTGCCAGCAGCGTAGATCGCCCTAGCACAGATACGCAGTATTTT. This sequence encodes CASSVDRPSTDTQYF. This chain links TRBV9 with TRBJ2-3; D uncertain. This CDR3 is 15 amino acids long. Germline V lookup: CDR1 SGDLS, CDR2 YYNGEE. V lost 0 bases to trimming and J lost 0 bases, with 8 bases between them.

The chain is built from TRBV6-5 and TRBJ1-1; D is possibly TRBD1 (6 bases). Germline CDR1 reads MNHEY; CDR2 reads SVGAGI. The CDR3 runs 14 residues. Trimming pared 2 bases from V and 4 bases from J, leaving 11 bases between. The CDR3 reads CASSYLQGGTEAFF. Here the CDR3 DNA reads TGTGCCAGCAGTTACCTACAGGGAGGCACTGAAGCTTTCTTT.

A few counts support this clone. The V gene is TRBV4-3, the J gene TRBJ2-6; D not resolved. Germline assignment: CDR1 LGHNA and CDR2 YSLEER. Trimming cost V 1 base and J 2 bases, with 0 bases left between them. The CDR3 covers 13 residues. The CDR3 loop reads CASSQAGANVLTF. CDR3 bases: TGCGCCAGCAGCCAAGCTGGGGCCAACGTCCTGACTTTC.

This chain connects TRBV7-2 to TRBJ1-2, with D unclear. CDR1 SGHTA and CDR2 FQGNSA come from the germline V gene. The CDR3 totals 14 residues. Trimming pared 1 base from V and 3 bases from J, leaving 9 bases between. CDR3 DNA sequence: TGTGCCAGCAGCTTAGAGAGGATTGACTATGGCTACACCTTC. This gives the protein CASSLERIDYGYTF. Full variable domain (rest looked up from reference TRBV7-2 and TRBJ1-2): GAGVSQSPSNKVTEKGKDVELRCDPISGHTALYWYRQSLGQGLEFLIYFQGNSAPDKSGLPSDRFSAERTGGSVSTLTIQRTQQEDSAVYLCASSLERIDYGYTFGSGTRLTVV.

The chain links TRBV4-1 to TRBJ1-5, with 8 bases aligning to TRBD1. CDR1 is MGHRA and CDR2 is YSYEKL in the germline V gene. The V segment lost 0 bases and the J segment 0 bases; nucleotides outside the gene matches: 7. CDR3 size: 18 residues. This CDR3 is CASSQEKRQGYSNQPQHF. For the CDR3, the DNA is TGCGCCAGCAGCCAAGAAAAAAGACAGGGGTATAGCAATCAGCCCCAGCATTTT.

The chain links TRBV27 to TRBJ1-5; maybe TRBD1 (6 bases). The CDR3 totals 15 residues. Trimming cost V 3 bases and J 2 bases, with 11 bases left between them. Germline V lookup: CDR1 MNHEY, CDR2 SMNVEV (reference sequence). The CDR3 loop reads CASSLHRDGNQPQHF. The CDR3 coding sequence is TGTGCCAGCAGTTTGCACAGGGACGGCAATCAGCCCCAGCATTTT.

The V and J genes are TRBV6-1 and TRBJ2-2; D may be TRBD1 or TRBD2 (5 bases each). CDR3 length equals 14 residues. Germline V gene data show CDR1 as MNHNS and CDR2 as SASEGT. Trimming took 7 bases from V and 1 from J, leaving 10 bases between them. CDR3 region: CASTPGRNTGELFF. Here the CDR3 DNA reads TGTGCCAGCACTCCAGGGAGGAACACCGGGGAGCTGTTTTTT.

The chain's CDR3 is CASSRTGTREQFF. Here the CDR3 DNA reads TGTGCCAGCAGCAGAACCGGGACTAGGGAGCAGTTCTTC. This sequence joins TRBV6-5 and TRBJ2-1; 8 bases agree with TRBD2. The germline CDR1 and CDR2 sequences are MNHEY and SVGAGI. CDR3 length: 13 residues. Trimming at V came to 6 bases and at J to 10 bases, leaving 8 bases not matched to a gene.

The V and J genes are TRBV19 and TRBJ1-4, with D maybe TRBD1 (5 bases). There are 16 residues in the CDR3. Germline V gene lookup returns CDR1 LNHDA and CDR2 SQIVND (reference sequence). Trimming pared 4 bases from V and 4 bases from J, leaving 16 bases between. This chain's CDR3 is CASSTRGGDLNEKLFF. CDR3 sequence (DNA): TGTGCCAGTAGTACCCGAGGAGGGGACCTTAATGAAAAACTGTTTTTT.

The chain recombines TRBV19 with TRBJ2-7; 7 nucleotides agree with TRBD1. With V trimmed by 6 bases and J by 2 bases, 7 bases remained unmatched. The CDR3 covers 14 residues. Germline-derived CDR1 and CDR2 are LNHDA and SQIVND (reference sequence). CDR3 in DNA: TGTGCCAGTAGGACAGGGATTGGACCCTACGAGCAGTACTTC. Protein: CASRTGIGPYEQYF.

The V call is TRBV7-2, the J call TRBJ1-2, with D maybe TRBD1 (6 bases). Deletions cut 1 base from V and 3 bases from J, with 12 bases between. CDR1 and CDR2 from the germline V gene are SGHTA and FQGNSA. The CDR3 loop spans 15 amino acids. In nucleotides, the CDR3 is TGTGCCAGCAGCTTAGAACAGGGCTCGTACTATGGCTACACCTTC. Translating it yields CASSLEQGSYYGYTF.